This T cell receptor beta chain derives from a study of T cell repertoires in cytomegalovirus infection. This clonotype has a count of ten or more. Its target is not known. V was cut by 5 bases and J by 4 bases, with 16 bases left in between. This CDR3 region has 15 residues. TCRdb called the reads again in MiXCR, with one record for every CDR3 protein. The data contain around 900,000 distinct CDR3 sequences, roughly a third of them seen just once; the ten biggest clones take up under 15%. This clonotype was obtained from a human donor in good health (CMV status not recorded). Some clones in this sample may be carry-over from other donors' samples. The sample was cultured CD8+ T cells from PBMCs, taken from culture after CMV antigen stimulation. V and J are TRBV12-3 or TRBV12-4 and TRBJ2-3, with D possibly matching TRBD2 (5 bases). CDR3 sequence reads: CASSPPPLAPDTQYF. In DNA form, the CDR3 reads TGTGCCAGCAGTCCGCCCCCCTTAGCGCCAGATACGCAGTATTTT.